This entry lists 13 T cell receptor beta chains sequenced from one sample in a study of CD4+ T cells in melanoma. This table comes from immunoSEQ multiplex PCR, and its TCRdb copy is limited to in-frame clones, with some not included. The sample consists of 15,000 to 20,000 clones, 81% of them appearing once. Material: cells from a culture (not recorded whether cultured in vitro). These receptor sequences come from a human donor with melanoma.

The rearrangement links TRBV5-1 to TRBJ2-1; D perhaps matches TRBD2 (6 bases). Germline values: CDR1 SGHRS, CDR2 YFSETQ. The length of the CDR3 is 14 residues. V lost 0 bases to trimming and J lost 4 bases, with 8 bases between them. CDR3 DNA: TGCGCCAGCAGCTTGGGGGACTTATACAATGAGCAGTTCTTC. Protein product: CASSLGDLYNEQFF. Full variable domain (missing parts from reference TRBV5-1 and TRBJ2-1): KAGVTQTPRYLIKTRGQQVTLSCSPISGHRSVSWYQQTPGQGLQFLFEYFSETQRNKGNFPGRFSGRQFSNSRSEMNVSTLELGDSALYLCASSLGDLYNEQFFGPGTRLTVL.

The chain is built from TRBV6-1 and TRBJ1-6; 7 nucleotides line up with TRBD1. Germline values: CDR1 MNHNS, CDR2 SASEGT. V was pared by 4 bases and J by 10 bases, with 10 bases of the junction left unmatched. This CDR3 is built from 15 residues. CDR3 amino acids: CASSAQTGNQSPLHF. The CDR3 region has the DNA TGTGCCAGCAGTGCCCAGACAGGGAATCAGTCACCCCTCCACTTT.

The genes are TRBV15 and TRBJ1-4, with D unclear. CDR3 length equals 15 residues. V lost 0 bases, J lost 4 bases, and 9 bases lay in between. Germline V gene sequence: CDR1 LNHNV, CDR2 YYDKDF (reference sequence). Here the CDR3 DNA reads TGTGCCACCAGCAGAGATCGGTGGGGTAATGAAAAACTGTTTTTT. This codes for CATSRDRWGNEKLFF. The full variable domain, rest sourced from reference TRBV15 and TRBJ1-4, is DAMVIQNPRYQVTQFGKPVTLSCSQTLNHNVMYWYQQKSSQAPKLLFHYYDKDFNNEADTPDNFQSRRPNTSFCFLDIRSPGLGDTAMYLCATSRDRWGNEKLFFGSGTQLSVL.

The CDR3 sequence is CSVDSGNQETQYF. The CDR3 region has the DNA TGCAGCGTTGATTCTGGGAACCAAGAGACCCAGTACTTC. The chain has TRBV29-1 and TRBJ2-5; D ambiguous. Trimming took 3 bases from V and 0 from J, leaving 8 bases between them. This CDR3 has 13 amino acids. The germline CDR1 and CDR2 sequences are SQVTM and ANQGSEA.

This clone was recorded only once. The V and J genes are TRBV30 and TRBJ1-4, with D perhaps matching TRBD1 (6 bases). Germline V gives CDR1 GTSNPN, CDR2 SVGIG (reference sequence). CDR3 length equals 15 residues. V shed 2 bases and J shed 5 bases, with 15 bases lying between them. DNA for the CDR3: TGTGCCTGGAGTAGGAAAGGGACACGGAATGAAAAACTGTTTTTT. Protein product: CAWSRKGTRNEKLFF.

The chain is built from TRBV6-5 and TRBJ1-6; 10 positions agree with TRBD1. Germline V gene lookup returns CDR1 MNHEY and CDR2 SVGAGI. The V segment lost 5 bases and the J segment 8 bases; nucleotides outside the gene matches: 3. CDR3 length: 14 amino acids. CDR3 in amino acids: CASSDRGRDSPLHF. The CDR3 DNA follows: TGTGCCAGCAGTGACAGGGGGCGAGATTCACCCCTCCACTTT.

DNA for the CDR3: TGTGCCAGCAGTGAAGAGGATGGAACGGCCGGGGAGCTGTTTTTT. Protein product: CASSEEDGTAGELFF. The rearrangement uses TRBV6-1 and TRBJ2-2; D ambiguous. Trimming removed 1 base from V and 6 bases from J, with 12 bases in between. This CDR3 contains 15 residues. The germline V gene has CDR1 MNHNS and CDR2 SASEGT.

This chain links TRBV11-2 with TRBJ2-7, with TRBD2 matching 7 bases. Germline CDR1 SGHAT, CDR2 FQNNGV. The V and J ends lost 5 bases and 0 bases, in that order; junction bases with no gene match: 10. CDR3 length equals 16 residues. CDR3 amino acids: CASSPLRGEDSYEQYF. The CDR3 DNA reads as TGTGCCAGCAGCCCCCTACGGGGGGAGGACTCCTACGAGCAGTACTTC.

V and J are TRBV5-1 and TRBJ1-4; 8 bases map to TRBD1. The CDR3 loop spans 19 amino acids. Germline assignment: CDR1 SGHRS and CDR2 YFSETQ. J lost 3 bases, V lost 4 bases, and 17 bases had no gene match. The CDR3 coding sequence is TGCGCCAGCAGCAGGACCCAGGGGGCAAGGGCGGCAGCTAATGAAAAACTGTTTTTT. This gives the protein CASSRTQGARAAANEKLFF.

The genes are TRBV30 and TRBJ1-3; 8 bases line up with TRBD1. CDR1 and CDR2 (germline): GTSNPN, SVGIG (reference sequence). The CDR3 sequence is 14 residues long. J was trimmed by 2 bases and V by 5 bases; bases with no gene match: 5. The CDR3 loop reads CAWDIRGPGNTIYF. The CDR3 DNA follows: TGTGCCTGGGACATCAGGGGGCCTGGAAACACCATATATTTT.

This clone was detected a few times. The CDR3 DNA is TGTGCCAGCAGCTTTGCCACGGCAGATACGCAGTATTTT. This encodes CASSFATADTQYF. The chain carries TRBV7-2 and TRBJ2-3, with D unclear. Germline V gene sequence: CDR1 SGHTA, CDR2 FQGNSA. V shed 3 bases and J shed 4 bases, with 8 bases lying between them. The CDR3 consists of 13 residues. Looking up the rest from reference TRBV7-2 and TRBJ2-3 gives the full variable domain: GAGVSQSPSNKVTEKGKDVELRCDPISGHTALYWYRQSLGQGLEFLIYFQGNSAPDKSGLPSDRFSAERTGGSVSTLTIQRTQQEDSAVYLCASSFATADTQYFGPGTRLTVL.

The chain joins TRBV4-1 to TRBJ2-3; possibly TRBD1 or TRBD2 for D (5 bases each). The CDR3 has 16 residues. From germline, CDR1 is MGHRA and CDR2 YSYEKL. Trimming removed 1 base from V and 2 bases from J, with 13 bases in between. CDR3 in amino acids: CASSQGPGPITDTQYF. DNA of the CDR3: TGCGCCAGCAGCCAAGGCCCGGGACCGATCACAGATACGCAGTATTTT.

This clone was counted only a few times. CDR3 sequence reads: CASSPSRSGELFF. The CDR3 nucleotides read TGTGCCAGCAGTCCGAGTCGGTCCGGGGAGCTGTTTTTT. V usage is TRBV6-5 and J usage is TRBJ2-2; no firm D call. Germline V gene sequence: CDR1 MNHEY, CDR2 SVGAGI. The CDR3 has 13 amino acids. The germline V and J ends were trimmed by 5 bases and 6 bases, with 10 bases remaining between them.